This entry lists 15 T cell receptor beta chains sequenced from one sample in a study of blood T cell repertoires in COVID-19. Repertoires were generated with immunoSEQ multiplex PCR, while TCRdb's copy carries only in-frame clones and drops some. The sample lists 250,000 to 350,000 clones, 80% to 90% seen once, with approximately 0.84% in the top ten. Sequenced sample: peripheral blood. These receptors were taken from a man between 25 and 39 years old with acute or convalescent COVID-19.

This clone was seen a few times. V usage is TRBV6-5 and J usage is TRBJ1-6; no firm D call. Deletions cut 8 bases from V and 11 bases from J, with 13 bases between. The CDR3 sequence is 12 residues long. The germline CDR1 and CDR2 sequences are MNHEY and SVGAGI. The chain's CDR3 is CASAVPGAPLHF. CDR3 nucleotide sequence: TGTGCCAGCGCCGTTCCCGGGGCACCCCTCCACTTT.

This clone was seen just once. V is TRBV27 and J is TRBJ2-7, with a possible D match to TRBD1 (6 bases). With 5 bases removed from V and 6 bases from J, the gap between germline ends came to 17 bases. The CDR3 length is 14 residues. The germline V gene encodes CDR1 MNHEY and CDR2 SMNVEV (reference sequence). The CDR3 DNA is TGTGCCAGCAGTAAACAGGGTTGGTCGTTCGAGCAGTACTTC. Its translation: CASSKQGWSFEQYF.

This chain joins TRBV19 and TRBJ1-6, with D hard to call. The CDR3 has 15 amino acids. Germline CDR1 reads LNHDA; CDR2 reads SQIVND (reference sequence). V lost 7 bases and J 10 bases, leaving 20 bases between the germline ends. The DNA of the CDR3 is TGTGCCAGTACCAAAGGCGGGGTTTACGGATCACCCCTCCACTTT. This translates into CASTKGGVYGSPLHF.

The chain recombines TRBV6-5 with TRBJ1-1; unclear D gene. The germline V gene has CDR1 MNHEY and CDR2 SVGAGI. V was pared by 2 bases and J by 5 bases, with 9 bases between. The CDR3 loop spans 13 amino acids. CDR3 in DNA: TGTGCCAGCAGTTACGAGGCTGGAACTGAAGCTTTCTTT. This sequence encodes CASSYEAGTEAFF.

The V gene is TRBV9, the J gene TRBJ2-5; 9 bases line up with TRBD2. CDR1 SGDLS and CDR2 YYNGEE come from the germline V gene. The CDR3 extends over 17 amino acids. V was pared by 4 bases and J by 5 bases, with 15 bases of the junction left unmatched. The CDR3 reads CASSPRGAAGGRETQYF. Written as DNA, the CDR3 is TGTGCCAGCAGCCCCCGGGGGGCAGCGGGGGGCCGGGAGACCCAGTACTTC.

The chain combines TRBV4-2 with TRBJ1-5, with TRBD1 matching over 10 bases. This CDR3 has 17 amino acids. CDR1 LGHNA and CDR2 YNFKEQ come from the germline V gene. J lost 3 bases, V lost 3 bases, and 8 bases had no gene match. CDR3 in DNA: TGTGCCAGCAGCCAGGATTGGACAGGGGGATACAATCAGCCCCAGCATTTT. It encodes CASSQDWTGGYNQPQHF.

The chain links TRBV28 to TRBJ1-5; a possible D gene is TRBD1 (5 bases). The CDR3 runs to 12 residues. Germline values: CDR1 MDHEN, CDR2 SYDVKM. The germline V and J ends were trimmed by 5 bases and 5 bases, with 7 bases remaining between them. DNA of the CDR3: TGTGCCAGCAGTATCAGGGATCAGCCCCAGCATTTT. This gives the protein CASSIRDQPQHF.

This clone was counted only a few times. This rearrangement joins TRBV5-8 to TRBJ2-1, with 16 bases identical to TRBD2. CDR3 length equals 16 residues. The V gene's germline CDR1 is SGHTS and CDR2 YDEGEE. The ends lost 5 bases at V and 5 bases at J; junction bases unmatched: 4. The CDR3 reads CASSPGTSGRDNEQFF. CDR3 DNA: TGTGCCAGCAGTCCTGGGACTAGCGGGAGGGACAATGAGCAGTTCTTC.

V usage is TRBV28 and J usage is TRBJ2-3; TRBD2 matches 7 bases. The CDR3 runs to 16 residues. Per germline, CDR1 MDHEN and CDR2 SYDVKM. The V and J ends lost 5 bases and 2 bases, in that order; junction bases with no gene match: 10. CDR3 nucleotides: TGTGCCAGCAGTACCCCGAAAGCGGGGCTCACAGATACGCAGTATTTT. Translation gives CASSTPKAGLTDTQYF.

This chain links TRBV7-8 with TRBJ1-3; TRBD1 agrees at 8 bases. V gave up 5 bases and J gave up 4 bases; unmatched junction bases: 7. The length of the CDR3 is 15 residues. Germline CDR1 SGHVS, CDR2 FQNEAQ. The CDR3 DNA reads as TGTGCCAGCAGCGCAGGACAGGGAACAGGAAACACCATATATTTT. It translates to CASSAGQGTGNTIYF.

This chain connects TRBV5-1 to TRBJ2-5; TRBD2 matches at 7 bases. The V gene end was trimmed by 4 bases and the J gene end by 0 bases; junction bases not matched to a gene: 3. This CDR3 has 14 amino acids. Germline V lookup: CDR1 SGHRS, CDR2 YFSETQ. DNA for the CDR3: TGCGCCAGCAGCCCGGGGACTAACCAAGAGACCCAGTACTTC. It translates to CASSPGTNQETQYF.

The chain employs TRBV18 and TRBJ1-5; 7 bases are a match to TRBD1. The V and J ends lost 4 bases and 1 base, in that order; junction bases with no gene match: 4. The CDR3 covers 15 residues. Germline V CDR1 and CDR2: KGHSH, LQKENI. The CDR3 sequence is CASSLMGQSNQPQHF. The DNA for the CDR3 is TGTGCCAGCTCACTGATGGGACAGAGCAATCAGCCCCAGCATTTT.

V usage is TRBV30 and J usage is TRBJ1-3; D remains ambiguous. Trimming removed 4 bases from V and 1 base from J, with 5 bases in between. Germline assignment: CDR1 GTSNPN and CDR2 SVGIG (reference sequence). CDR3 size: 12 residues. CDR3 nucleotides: TGTGCCTGGATATCTTCTGGAAACACCATATATTTT. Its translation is CAWISSGNTIYF.

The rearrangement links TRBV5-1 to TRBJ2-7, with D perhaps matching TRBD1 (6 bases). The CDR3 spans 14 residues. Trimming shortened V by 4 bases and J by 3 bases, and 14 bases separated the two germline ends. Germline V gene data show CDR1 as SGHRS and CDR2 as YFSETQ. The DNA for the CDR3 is TGCGCCAGCAGCGAACAGGGTCCAGTCTACGAGCAGTACTTC. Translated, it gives CASSEQGPVYEQYF.

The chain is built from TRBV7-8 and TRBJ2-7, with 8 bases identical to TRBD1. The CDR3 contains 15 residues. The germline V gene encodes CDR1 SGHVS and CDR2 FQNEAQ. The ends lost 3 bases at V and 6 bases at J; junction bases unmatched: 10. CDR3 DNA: TGTGCCAGCAGCTTTTTAAGGACAGGGCCGGGCGAGCAGTACTTC. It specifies CASSFLRTGPGEQYF.